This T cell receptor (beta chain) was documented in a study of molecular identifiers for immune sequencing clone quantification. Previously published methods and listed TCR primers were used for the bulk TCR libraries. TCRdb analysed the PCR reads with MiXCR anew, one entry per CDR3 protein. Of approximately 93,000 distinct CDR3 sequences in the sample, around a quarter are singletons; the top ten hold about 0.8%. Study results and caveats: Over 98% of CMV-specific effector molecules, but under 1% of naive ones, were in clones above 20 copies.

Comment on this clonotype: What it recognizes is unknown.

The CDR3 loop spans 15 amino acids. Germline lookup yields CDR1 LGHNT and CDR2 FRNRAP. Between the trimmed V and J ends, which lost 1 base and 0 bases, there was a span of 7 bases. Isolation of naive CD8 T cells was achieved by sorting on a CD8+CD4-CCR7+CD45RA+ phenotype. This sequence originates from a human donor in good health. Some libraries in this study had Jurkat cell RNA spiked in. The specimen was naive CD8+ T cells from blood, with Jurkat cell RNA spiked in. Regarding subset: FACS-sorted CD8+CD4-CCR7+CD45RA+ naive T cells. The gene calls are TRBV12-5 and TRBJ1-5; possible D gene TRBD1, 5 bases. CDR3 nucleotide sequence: TGTGCTAGTGGTTTGGCACAGGATAGCAATCAGCCCCAGCATTTT. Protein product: CASGLAQDSNQPQHF.